This TCR beta chain was identified during a study of blood T cell repertoires in COVID-19. V shed 3 bases, J shed 3 bases, and the junction held 8 bases outside the gene matches. Germline loops: CDR1 SGHTA, CDR2 FQGNSA. CDR3 length: 15 amino acids. Only in-frame clones appear in the TCRdb table, and some are missing; sequencing was by immunoSEQ multiplex PCR. The sample carries 88,000 or so clones, over 70% recorded once. Sequencing used peripheral blood. This chain links TRBV7-2 with TRBJ2-7, with 7 positions matching TRBD1. This TCR came from a man aged 60-69 years with acute or convalescent COVID-19. The CDR3: CASSFTDRAHYEQYF. In nucleotides, the CDR3 is TGTGCCAGCAGCTTCACCGACAGGGCCCACTACGAGCAGTACTTC. Full variable domain (rest looked up from reference TRBV7-2 and TRBJ2-7): GAGVSQSPSNKVTEKGKDVELRCDPISGHTALYWYRQSLGQGLEFLIYFQGNSAPDKSGLPSDRFSAERTGGSVSTLTIQRTQQEDSAVYLCASSFTDRAHYEQYFGPGTRLTVT.